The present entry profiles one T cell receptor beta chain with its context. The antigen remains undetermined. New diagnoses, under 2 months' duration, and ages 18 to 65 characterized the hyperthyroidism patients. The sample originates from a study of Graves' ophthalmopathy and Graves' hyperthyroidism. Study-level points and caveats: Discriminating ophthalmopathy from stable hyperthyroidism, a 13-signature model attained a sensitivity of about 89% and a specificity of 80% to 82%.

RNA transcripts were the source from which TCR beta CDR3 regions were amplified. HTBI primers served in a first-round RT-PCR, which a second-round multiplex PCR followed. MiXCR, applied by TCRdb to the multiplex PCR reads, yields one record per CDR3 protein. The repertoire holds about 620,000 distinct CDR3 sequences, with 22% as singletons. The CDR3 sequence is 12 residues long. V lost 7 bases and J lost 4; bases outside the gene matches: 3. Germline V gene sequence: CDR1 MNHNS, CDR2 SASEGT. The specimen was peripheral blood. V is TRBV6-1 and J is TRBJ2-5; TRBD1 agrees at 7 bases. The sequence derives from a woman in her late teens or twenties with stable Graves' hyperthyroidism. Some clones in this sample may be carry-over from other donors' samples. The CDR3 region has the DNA TGTGCCAGCAAACCAGGGGGAGAGACCCAGTACTTC. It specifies CASKPGGETQYF.